Listed below are T cell receptor beta chains from one sample, sequenced in a study of T-cell memory formation after mild COVID-19. TCRdb re-analysed the 5' RACE reads in MiXCR, keeping a single row per CDR3 protein. The data hold around 190,000 distinct CDR3 sequences, with about 18% observed a single time. Material for sequencing was PBMCs or a T cell subset sorted from them (not recorded which). The receptors shown here come from a man between 18 and 29 years old who had mild COVID-19 (a few samples of this study predate the infection). Cell type and time point are not known. CDR3s include the opening cysteine and the closing phenylalanine or tryptophan. The D gene is left open where the match is weak. Clone sizes are given selectively: once, few, many, or a class where the clone is expanded.

j_gene | d_gene | v_gene | abundance | len | CDR3aa | CDR3nt
TRBJ2-1 | TRBD2 | TRBV11-3 | . | 18 | CASSLDQGGSSTYNEQFF | TGTGCCAGCAGCTTAGATCAGGGAGGGTCCAGCACCTACAATGAGCAGTTCTTC
TRBJ2-2 | . | TRBV12-3/TRBV12-4 | . | 15 | CASSLHRVNTGELFF | TGTGCCAGCAGTCTCCATAGGGTCAACACCGGGGAGCTGTTTTTT
TRBJ1-2 | . | TRBV6-4 | few | 12 | CASSDWYYGYTF | TGTGCCAGCAGTGACTGGTACTATGGCTACACCTTC
TRBJ2-5 | . | TRBV6-5 | few | 14 | CASRGGGLQETQYF | TGTGCCAGCCGGGGCGGGGGCTTACAAGAGACCCAGTACTTC
TRBJ2-5 | . | TRBV7-2 | many | 14 | CASSGGPTGETQYF | TGTGCCAGCAGCGGGGGGCCCACGGGGGAGACCCAGTACTTC
TRBJ2-7 | TRBD1 | TRBV12-3/TRBV12-4 | few | 13 | CASSPGQSPPVDF | TGTGCCAGCAGCCCGGGACAGAGTCCCCCCGTGGACTTC
TRBJ2-1 | . | TRBV18 | many | 15 | CASGLRDLSYNEQFF | TGTGCCAGCGGACTTCGCGATCTCTCCTACAATGAGCAGTTCTTC
TRBJ2-5 | . | TRBV29-1 | few | 13 | CSVSGTGQETQYF | TGCAGCGTTAGCGGGACAGGCCAAGAGACCCAGTACTTC
TRBJ2-5 | TRBD2 | TRBV5-1 | . | 15 | CASNSAGGPWETQYF | TGCGCCAGCAACTCGGCGGGGGGGCCCTGGGAGACCCAGTACTTC
TRBJ1-3 | . | TRBV2 | . | 15 | CASSESVGSGNTIYF | TGTGCCAGCAGTGAAAGTGTTGGCTCTGGAAACACCATATATTTT
TRBJ2-7 | TRBD1 | TRBV7-9 | . | 13 | CASSAGGPSEQYF | TGTGCCAGCAGCGCAGGGGGTCCGAGCGAGCAGTACTTC
TRBJ1-2 | . | TRBV2 | . | 12 | CASSEAIYGYTF | TGTGCCAGCAGTGAAGCCATCTATGGCTACACCTTC
TRBJ2-3 | . | TRBV7-9 | . | 13 | CASSEGTWDTQYF | TGTGCCAGCAGCGAAGGGACTTGGGATACGCAGTATTTT
TRBJ2-7 | TRBD2 | TRBV6-5 | many | 15 | CASSYSPGTSSEQYF | TGTGCCAGCAGTTACTCCCCCGGGACTAGCTCCGAGCAGTACTTC
TRBJ1-5 | . | TRBV3-1 | . | 15 | CASSQDRGRDQPQHF | TGTGCCAGCAGCCAAGATCGGGGGAGGGATCAGCCCCAGCATTTT
TRBJ2-3 | TRBD2 | TRBV5-1 | few | 18 | CASSPGTSGGFSTDTQYF | TGCGCCAGCAGCCCCGGGACTAGCGGGGGCTTCAGCACAGATACGCAGTATTTT
TRBJ2-2 | . | TRBV5-1 | few | 14 | CASSIKARTGELFF | TGCGCCAGCAGCATCAAGGCCAGGACCGGGGAGCTGTTTTTT
TRBJ1-1 | . | TRBV6-6 | few | 14 | CASSYSQGKAEAFF | TGTGCCAGCAGTTACTCTCAGGGGAAGGCTGAAGCTTTCTTT
TRBJ2-5 | . | TRBV4-3 | few | 18 | CASSQGVLTPGVSETQYF | TGCGCCAGCAGCCAAGGCGTCCTCACCCCGGGCGTGTCGGAGACCCAGTACTTC
TRBJ1-1 | TRBD1 | TRBV5-1 | few | 16 | CASSLRQGVGYDEAFF | TGCGCCAGCAGCTTGCGTCAGGGGGTCGGTTATGATGAAGCTTTCTTT
TRBJ1-5 | TRBD1 | TRBV15 | few | 16 | CATSRGATGRTQPQHF | TGTGCCACCAGCAGAGGCGCGACAGGGAGAACTCAGCCCCAGCATTTT
TRBJ2-5 | . | TRBV6-2/TRBV6-3 | . | 12 | CASKAGASTQYF | TGTGCCAGCAAGGCGGGGGCCTCGACCCAGTACTTC
TRBJ1-6 | TRBD1 | TRBV5-6 | few | 19 | CASRRTGAGMSSYNSPLHF | TGTGCCAGCAGAAGGACAGGCGCCGGTATGAGCTCCTATAATTCACCCCTCCACTTT
TRBJ1-2 | . | TRBV18 | few | 13 | CASSPDAVYGYTF | TGTGCCAGCTCACCAGACGCAGTTTATGGCTACACCTTC
TRBJ2-2 | . | TRBV7-3 | few | 16 | CASSPPGHPNTGELFF | TGTGCCAGCAGCCCACCGGGACATCCGAACACCGGGGAGCTGTTTTTT
TRBJ1-6 | . | TRBV5-1 | many | 13 | CASSLKLDSPLHF | TGCGCCAGCAGCTTGAAACTCGATTCACCCCTCCACTTT
TRBJ2-2 | . | TRBV7-2 | many | 16 | CASSPDPGTNTGELFF | TGTGCCAGCAGCCCAGACCCGGGGACGAACACCGGGGAGCTGTTTTTT
TRBJ2-2 | TRBD2 | TRBV29-1 | . | 17 | CIVPPSGGIIGTGELFF | TGCATCGTTCCCCCTAGCGGGGGGATCATAGGGACCGGGGAGCTGTTTTTT
TRBJ1-1 | . | TRBV20-1 | few | 14 | CSARDTTDTTEAFF | TGCAGTGCTAGAGATACGACGGACACAACTGAAGCTTTCTTT
TRBJ1-1 | . | TRBV7-8 | few | 15 | CASSPRDHGHTEAFF | TGTGCCAGCAGCCCGCGAGATCACGGGCACACTGAAGCTTTCTTT
TRBJ2-3 | . | TRBV5-6 | . | 13 | CASSQGGLDTQYF | TGTGCCAGCTCCCAAGGGGGGCTGGATACGCAGTATTTT
TRBJ2-1 | TRBD2 | TRBV9 | few | 14 | CASSPGLAGAGQFF | TGTGCCAGCAGTCCCGGACTAGCGGGGGCAGGGCAGTTCTTC
TRBJ2-1 | . | TRBV6-1 | . | 16 | CASSGSLGRRDNEQFF | TGTGCCAGCAGTGGCTCCCTGGGACGGCGAGACAATGAGCAGTTCTTC
TRBJ2-2 | TRBD1 | TRBV20-1 | . | 15 | CSARAGTGNTGELFF | TGCAGTGCTAGAGCCGGGACAGGGAACACCGGGGAGCTGTTTTTT
TRBJ1-5 | . | TRBV28 | few | 12 | CASTSGGLPQHF | TGTGCCAGCACCTCGGGGGGGTTGCCCCAGCATTTT
TRBJ1-1 | . | TRBV18 | . | 18 | CASSPTERVAGMNTEAFF | TGTGCCAGCTCACCTACAGAGAGGGTTGCGGGGATGAACACTGAAGCTTTCTTT
TRBJ1-5 | . | TRBV4-1 | few | 14 | CASSQVDRDSPQHF | TGCGCCAGCAGCCAAGTTGACCGGGACTCGCCCCAGCATTTT
TRBJ2-3 | TRBD2 | TRBV12-3/TRBV12-4 | . | 18 | CASSFLAGGIGSPDTQYF | TGTGCCAGCAGTTTCCTAGCGGGGGGGATCGGAAGTCCAGATACGCAGTATTTT
TRBJ2-3 | TRBD1 | TRBV20-1 | few | 12 | CSAREDRDTQYF | TGCAGTGCTAGAGAGGACAGGGATACGCAGTATTTT
TRBJ2-7 | . | TRBV25-1 | few | 13 | CASSDFRAGEQYF | TGTGCCAGCAGTGACTTTCGGGCTGGCGAGCAGTACTTC
TRBJ2-7 | . | TRBV3-1 | . | 12 | CASMGGGSEQYF | TGTGCCAGCATGGGTGGGGGATCCGAGCAGTACTTC
TRBJ2-1 | . | TRBV5-5 | few | 14 | CASTSRGASNEQFF | TGTGCCAGCACTAGTAGGGGCGCTTCCAATGAGCAGTTCTTC
TRBJ2-3 | TRBD2 | TRBV7-2 | few | 13 | CASSQLGGFTQYF | TGTGCCAGCAGCCAGCTCGGGGGGTTTACGCAGTATTTT
TRBJ1-5 | TRBD1 | TRBV4-3 | few | 15 | CASSQGTGGYQPQHF | TGCGCCAGCAGCCAGGGGACAGGGGGATATCAGCCCCAGCATTTT
TRBJ1-5 | . | TRBV24-1 | . | 16 | CATSAPPSTEGWPQHF | TGTGCCACCAGTGCACCTCCCTCGACAGAGGGGTGGCCCCAGCATTTT
TRBJ1-6 | . | TRBV6-6 | . | 14 | CASRSRTYNSPLHF | TGTGCCAGCAGAAGTAGGACCTATAATTCACCCCTCCACTTT
TRBJ2-1 | TRBD2 | TRBV11-2 | . | 15 | CASSLGAQRGGVLFF | TGTGCCAGCAGCTTAGGTGCCCAGCGGGGGGGCGTTCTGTTCTTC
TRBJ2-5 | . | TRBV10-1 | many | 13 | CASSERRVETQYF | TGCGCCAGCAGTGAGAGGAGGGTTGAGACCCAGTACTTC
TRBJ2-3 | . | TRBV4-3 | . | 15 | CASSQSPLGADTQYF | TGCGCCAGCAGCCAGTCACCACTAGGTGCAGATACGCAGTATTTT
TRBJ2-2 | TRBD2 | TRBV12-3/TRBV12-4 | . | 16 | CASRAPSGGNTGELFF | TGTGCCAGCAGGGCCCCAAGCGGGGGGAACACCGGGGAGCTGTTTTTT
TRBJ1-3 | . | TRBV7-9 | many | 15 | CASSLNLRSGNTIYF | TGTGCCAGCAGCTTAAACCTTCGCTCTGGAAACACCATATATTTT
TRBJ2-3 | . | TRBV5-1 | . | 16 | CASVQGGLPGTDTQYF | TGCGCCAGCGTCCAAGGCGGGCTGCCTGGCACAGATACGCAGTATTTT
TRBJ1-2 | . | TRBV6-5 | few | 15 | CASSYSTGRGYGYTF | TGTGCCAGCAGTTACTCAACCGGCAGAGGATATGGCTACACCTTC
TRBJ2-6 | . | TRBV12-3/TRBV12-4 | . | 13 | CASSLIGANVLTF | TGTGCCAGCAGTTTAATTGGGGCCAACGTCCTGACTTTC
TRBJ1-2 | . | TRBV3-1 | few | 14 | CASSLGPNIYGYTF | TGTGCCAGCAGCCTCGGACCGAACATATATGGCTACACCTTC
TRBJ2-4 | TRBD2 | TRBV20-1 | . | 15 | CSAQTSGGMGNIQYF | TGCAGTGCCCAGACTAGCGGGGGGATGGGGAACATTCAGTACTTC
TRBJ1-5 | . | TRBV2 | many | 13 | CASMTTGTSTQHF | TGTGCCAGCATGACCACAGGGACATCTACCCAGCATTTT
TRBJ1-4 | . | TRBV11-2 | . | 13 | CASSGTFREKLFF | TGTGCCAGTTCCGGGACCTTTAGGGAAAAACTGTTTTTT